Given below is one T cell receptor (beta chain) in context. Its antigen remains unknown. Repertoires were generated with immunoSEQ multiplex PCR, while TCRdb's copy carries only in-frame clones and drops some. The repertoire consists of 150,000 or so clones, with around 89% occurring once and the leading ten covering more than 2.5%. The data were obtained in a study of T cell responses to AZD1222 COVID-19 vaccine. Study conclusions and caveats: Repertoire sampling was restricted to post-peak T cell response timepoints.

CDR3 length equals 13 residues. Germline V gene lookup returns CDR1 SGHDT and CDR2 YYEEEE. V lost 1 base and J lost 2, with 5 bases in between. V and J are TRBV5-6 and TRBJ2-3, with D uncertain. This clonotype was sampled from an adult in good health. The sequencing used peripheral blood, collected on day 0 of AZD1222 vaccination. CDR3: CASSLFYTDTQYF. CDR3 DNA sequence: TGTGCCAGCAGCTTGTTCTACACAGATACGCAGTATTTT. Full variable domain (outside the CDR3, taken from reference TRBV5-6 and TRBJ2-3): DAGVTQSPTHLIKTRGQQVTLRCSPKSGHDTVSWYQQALGQGPQFIFQYYEEEERQRGNFPDRFSGHQFPNYSSELNVNALLLGDSALYLCASSLFYTDTQYFGPGTRLTVL.